This TCR beta chain was sequenced during a study of beta chain features in type 1 diabetes. Study-wide background: Age, gender and cell yields were similar between patients and healthy donors.

All of the isolated RNA was reverse transcribed, so expressed TCRB transcripts were sequenced. Here immunoSEQ multiplex PCR was the method, and the copy in TCRdb shows in-frame clones only, minus some. The repertoire holds 500,000 to 850,000 clones, with around an eighth as singletons. The CDR3 loop spans 15 amino acids. Trimming took 6 bases from V and 9 from J; bases not matched to a gene: 13. In germline, CDR1 is MNHNY, CDR2 SVGAGI (reference sequence). This clone was seen a few times. What it binds is not known. Every single donor gave one heparinised blood draw, and these averaged approximately 100 mL. CD4+ naive, central memory, regulatory and stem cell-like memory subsets were isolated by sorting on CD45RO/CCR7/CD25/CD127/CD95/CD27. Study-level results: Shorter TCRB CDR3s, moderately but significantly so, were found in Type 1 diabetes patients in all four CD4+ subsets.

This rearrangement joins TRBV6-6 to TRBJ2-1; 8 positions agree with TRBD1. The specimen was naive CD4+ T cells from blood. This sequence was found in a man younger than 35 with type 1 diabetes. The CDR3 loop reads CASSPDRGGFAEQFF. In nucleotides, the CDR3 is TGTGCCAGCAGCCCAGACAGGGGCGGGTTTGCTGAGCAGTTCTTC.